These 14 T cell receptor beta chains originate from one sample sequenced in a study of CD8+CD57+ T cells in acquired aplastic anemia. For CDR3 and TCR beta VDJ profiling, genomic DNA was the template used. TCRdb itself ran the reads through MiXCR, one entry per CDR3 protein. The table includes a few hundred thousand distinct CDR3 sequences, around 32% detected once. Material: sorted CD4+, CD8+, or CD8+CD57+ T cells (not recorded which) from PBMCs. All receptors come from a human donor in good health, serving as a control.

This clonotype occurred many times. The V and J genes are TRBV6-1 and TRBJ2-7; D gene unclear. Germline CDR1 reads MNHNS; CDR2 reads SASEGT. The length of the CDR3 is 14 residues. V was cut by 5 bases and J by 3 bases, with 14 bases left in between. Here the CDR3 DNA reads TGTGCCAGCAGTCAAGGGCCGATGATCTACGAGCAGTACTTC. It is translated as CASSQGPMIYEQYF.

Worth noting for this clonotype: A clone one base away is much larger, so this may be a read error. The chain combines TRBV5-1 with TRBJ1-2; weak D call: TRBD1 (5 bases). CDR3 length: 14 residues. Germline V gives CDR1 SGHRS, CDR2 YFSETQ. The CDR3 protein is CASSLAGTYYGCTF. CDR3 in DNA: TGCGCCAGCAGCTTGGCCGGGACCTACTATGGCTGCACCTTC. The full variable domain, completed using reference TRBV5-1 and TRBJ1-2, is KAGVTQTPRYLIKTRGQQVTLSCSPISGHRSVSWYQQTPGQGLQFLFEYFSETQRNKGNFPGRFSGRQFSNSRSEMNVSTLELGDSALYLCASSLAGTYYGCTFGSGTRLTVV.

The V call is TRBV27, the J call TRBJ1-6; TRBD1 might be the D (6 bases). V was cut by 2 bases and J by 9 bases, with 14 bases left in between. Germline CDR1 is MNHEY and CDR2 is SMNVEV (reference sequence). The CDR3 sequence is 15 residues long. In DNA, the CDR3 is TGTGCCAGCAGTTTAATAAGGGGGAACAGTTCACCCCTCCACTTT. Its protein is CASSLIRGNSSPLHF.

The CDR3 loop reads CSVAIAGPQETQYF. In nucleotides, the CDR3 is TGCAGCGTCGCAATAGCGGGGCCACAAGAGACCCAGTACTTC. The chain joins TRBV29-1 to TRBJ2-5, with TRBD2 matching 8 bases. The CDR3 runs 14 residues. J was trimmed by 2 bases and V by 6 bases; bases with no gene match: 8. The germline V gene has CDR1 SQVTM and CDR2 ANQGSEA.

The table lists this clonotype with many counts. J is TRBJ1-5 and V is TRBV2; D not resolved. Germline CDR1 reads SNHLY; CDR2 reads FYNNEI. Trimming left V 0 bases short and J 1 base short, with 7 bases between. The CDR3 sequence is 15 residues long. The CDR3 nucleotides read TGTGCCAGCAGTGAAGCCGAGAGGAGCAATCAGCCCCAGCATTTT. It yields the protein CASSEAERSNQPQHF.

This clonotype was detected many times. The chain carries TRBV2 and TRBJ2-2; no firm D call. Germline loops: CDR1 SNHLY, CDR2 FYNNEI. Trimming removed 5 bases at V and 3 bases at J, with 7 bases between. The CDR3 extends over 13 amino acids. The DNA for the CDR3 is TGTGCCAGCAGTAAGCGATACACCGGGGAGCTGTTTTTT. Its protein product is CASSKRYTGELFF.

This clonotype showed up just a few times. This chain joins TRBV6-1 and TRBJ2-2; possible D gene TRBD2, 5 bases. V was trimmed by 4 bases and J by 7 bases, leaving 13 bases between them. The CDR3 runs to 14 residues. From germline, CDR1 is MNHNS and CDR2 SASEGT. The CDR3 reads CASSAPGVIGELFF. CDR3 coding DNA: TGTGCCAGCAGTGCCCCCGGGGTCATCGGGGAGCTGTTTTTT.

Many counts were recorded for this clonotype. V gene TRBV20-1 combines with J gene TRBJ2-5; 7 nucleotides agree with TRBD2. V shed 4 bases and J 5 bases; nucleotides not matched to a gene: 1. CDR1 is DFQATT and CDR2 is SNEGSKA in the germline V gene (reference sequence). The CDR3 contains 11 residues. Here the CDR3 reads CSATLAETQYF. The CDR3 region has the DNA TGCAGTGCTACACTAGCGGAGACCCAGTACTTC.

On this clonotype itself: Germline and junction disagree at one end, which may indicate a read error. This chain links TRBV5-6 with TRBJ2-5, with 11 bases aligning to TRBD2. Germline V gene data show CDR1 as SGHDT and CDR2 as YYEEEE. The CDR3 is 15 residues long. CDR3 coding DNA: TGTGCCAGCGGCTTGTTCCTAGCGGGAGGAGAGACCCAGTACTTC. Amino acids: CASGLFLAGGETQYF. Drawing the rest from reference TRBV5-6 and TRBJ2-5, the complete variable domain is DAGVTQSPTHLIKTRGQQVTLRCSPKSGHDTVSWYQQALGQGPQFIFQYYEEEERQRGNFPDRFSGHQFPNYSSELNVNALLLGDSALYLCASGLFLAGGETQYFGPGTRLLVL.

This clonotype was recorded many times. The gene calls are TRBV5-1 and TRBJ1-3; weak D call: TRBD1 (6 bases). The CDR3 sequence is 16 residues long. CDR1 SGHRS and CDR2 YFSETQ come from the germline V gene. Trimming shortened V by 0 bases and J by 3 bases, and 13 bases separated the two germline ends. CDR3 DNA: TGCGCCAGCAGCTTGGGCGCAACAGGGCTTGGAAACACCATATATTTT. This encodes CASSLGATGLGNTIYF.

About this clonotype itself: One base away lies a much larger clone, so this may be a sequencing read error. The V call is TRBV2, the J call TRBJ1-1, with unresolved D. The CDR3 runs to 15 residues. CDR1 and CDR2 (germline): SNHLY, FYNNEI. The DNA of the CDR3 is TGTGCCAGCAGTTACCCGCTCGCCAGTTACACTGGAGCTTTCTTT. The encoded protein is CASSYPLASYTGAFF.

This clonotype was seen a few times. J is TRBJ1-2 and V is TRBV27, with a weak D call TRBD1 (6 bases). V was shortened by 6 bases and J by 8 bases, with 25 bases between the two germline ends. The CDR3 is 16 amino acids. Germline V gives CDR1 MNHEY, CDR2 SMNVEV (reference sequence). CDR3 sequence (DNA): TGTGCCAGCAGCCTATCATCCGGGCAGGGGAGAAGGGGCTACACCTTC. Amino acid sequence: CASSLSSGQGRRGYTF.

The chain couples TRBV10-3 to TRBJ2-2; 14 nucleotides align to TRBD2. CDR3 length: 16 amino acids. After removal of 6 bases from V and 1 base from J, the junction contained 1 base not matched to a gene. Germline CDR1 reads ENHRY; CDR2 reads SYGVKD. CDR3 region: CAIRTSGGVNTGELFF. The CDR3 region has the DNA TGTGCCATCAGGACTAGCGGGGGGGTGAACACCGGGGAGCTGTTTTTT.

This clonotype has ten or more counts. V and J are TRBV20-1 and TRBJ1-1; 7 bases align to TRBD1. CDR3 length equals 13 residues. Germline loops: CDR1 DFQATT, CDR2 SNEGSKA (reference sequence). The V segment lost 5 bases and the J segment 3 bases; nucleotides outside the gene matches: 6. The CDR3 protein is CSAHPGGDTEAFF. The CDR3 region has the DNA TGCAGTGCTCACCCAGGGGGAGACACTGAAGCTTTCTTT.